This T cell receptor (beta chain) was captured in a study of blood T cell repertoires in COVID-19. Overall study context: PBMCs, B-cell-depleted T cells, or T cells were the source of the cDNA or gDNA that made up the material.

TCRdb's copy holds only in-frame clones and misses some; the assay was immunoSEQ multiplex PCR. The sample shows 200,000 or so clones, 80% to 90% of them seen only once. Enrolled through a virtual design, the participants were between 18 and 89 years of age and came from about two dozen US areas. Which cohort a participant joined came from the clinical history participants gave. The sequencing sample was made of PBMCs or T cells enriched from blood (not recorded which). This clonotype was sampled from a woman between 25 and 40 years old who had been exposed to COVID-19.

CDR3 sequence: CASRLENYEQYF. In nucleotides, the CDR3 is TGCGCCAGCCGACTAGAGAACTACGAGCAGTACTTC. This sequence joins TRBV5-1 and TRBJ2-7; TRBD2 might be the D (6 bases). CDR1 and CDR2 (germline): SGHRS, YFSETQ. This CDR3 contains 12 residues. V lost 7 bases and J 3 bases, leaving 11 bases between the germline ends. The entire variable domain, with the rest obtained from reference TRBV5-1 and TRBJ2-7, is as follows: KAGVTQTPRYLIKTRGQQVTLSCSPISGHRSVSWYQQTPGQGLQFLFEYFSETQRNKGNFPGRFSGRQFSNSRSEMNVSTLELGDSALYLCASRLENYEQYFGPGTRLTVT.